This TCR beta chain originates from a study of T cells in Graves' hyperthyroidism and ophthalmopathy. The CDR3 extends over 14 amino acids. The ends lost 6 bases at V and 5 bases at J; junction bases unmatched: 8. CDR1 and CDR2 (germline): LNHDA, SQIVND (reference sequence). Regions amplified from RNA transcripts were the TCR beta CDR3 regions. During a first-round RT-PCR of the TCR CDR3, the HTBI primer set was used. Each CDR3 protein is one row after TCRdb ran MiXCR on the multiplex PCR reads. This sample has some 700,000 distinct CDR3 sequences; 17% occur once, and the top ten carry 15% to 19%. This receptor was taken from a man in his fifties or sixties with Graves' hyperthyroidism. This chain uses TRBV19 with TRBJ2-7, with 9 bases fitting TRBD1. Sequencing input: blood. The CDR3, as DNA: TGTGCCAGTAGCGCCGGGACAGGGAGAGACGAGCAGTACTTC. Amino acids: CASSAGTGRDEQYF.